The 11 T cell receptor beta chains below all came from one sample that was sequenced in a study of blood T cells in healthy people across ages. Then a second PCR, running roughly 6 to 11 cycles, was carried out with a sample-barcoded 5' primer and a J-beta primer mix. In TCRdb, the 5' RACE reads were re-called with MiXCR into one record per CDR3 protein. This sample has fewer than 900,000 distinct CDR3 sequences, with 35% to 45% found just once. Material: blood. These receptors were taken from a woman in her sixties in good health.

The chain has TRBV5-1 and TRBJ2-5; no clear D. The germline V gene has CDR1 SGHRS and CDR2 YFSETQ. The CDR3 is made up of 13 amino acids. V shed 2 bases and J shed 4 bases, with 9 bases lying between them. The CDR3 DNA reads TGCGCCAGCAGCTTTCTTCTTGGAGAGACCCAGTACTTC. Translated: CASSFLLGETQYF.

This sequence joins TRBV21-1 and TRBJ2-2; the table's D call of TRBD1 was not tested on the DNA. TRBV21-1 corresponds to a pseudogene. The CDR3 has 18 residues. CDR3 sequence reads: CASSIRPRGAIQPGELFF. As DNA, the CDR3 is TGTGCCAGCAGCATCCGACCTAGGGGGGCTATCCAACCCGGGGAGCTGTTTTTT.

Notes on this clonotype: An end of the junction differs from the germline gene, which may be a read error. This chain uses TRBV6-1 with TRBJ1-2; a possible D gene is TRBD1 (5 bases). CDR3 length equals 14 residues. The germline gives CDR1 MNHNS, CDR2 SASEGT. CDR3 DNA sequence: TGTGCCAGCAGTGAAGGGCAGGGCAACTGTGGCTACACCTTC. Protein: CASSEGQGNCGYTF.

The V gene is TRBV14, the J gene TRBJ2-3, with 8 bases lining up with TRBD2. Germline V gene lookup returns CDR1 SGHDN and CDR2 FVKESK. Trimming took 1 base from V and 8 from J; bases not matched to a gene: 5. The CDR3 spans 14 residues. The CDR3 nucleotides are TGTGCCAGCAGCCAAGCATCCGGGAGGGGTACGCAGTATTTT. Translating gives CASSQASGRGTQYF.

V and J are TRBV20-1 and TRBJ2-7; D is perhaps TRBD1 (6 bases). The V gene lost 6 bases and the J gene lost 7 bases, with 22 bases spanning the gap. Germline-derived CDR1 and CDR2 are DFQATT and SNEGSKA (reference sequence). This CDR3 region has 14 residues. This CDR3 reads CSAKQGFRYNEQYF. CDR3 coding DNA: TGCAGTGCCAAACAGGGATTTAGGTACAATGAGCAGTACTTC.

This chain joins TRBV20-1 and TRBJ1-5, with D possibly TRBD1 on 5 matching bases. The CDR3 length is 14 residues. The germline V gene has CDR1 DFQATT and CDR2 SNEGSKA (reference sequence). V lost 0 bases to trimming and J lost 4 bases, with 10 bases between them. The DNA of the CDR3 is TGCAGTGCTAGAGAGACACAGGTTAATCAGCCCCAGCATTTT. It encodes CSARETQVNQPQHF.

This clonotype was counted a few times. This rearrangement joins TRBV29-1 to TRBJ2-4; a weak D match, TRBD1 (7 bases). The J call may be wrong; the DNA end is better matched by TRBJ2-7. Looked up from germline, CDR1 is SQVTM and CDR2 is ANQGSEA. The CDR3 covers 13 residues. The CDR3 region is CSGRQGGTYEQYF. CDR3 sequence (DNA): TGCAGCGGTCGACAGGGCGGGACCTACGAGCAGTACTTC.

V gene TRBV20-1 combines with J gene TRBJ2-3; no definite D call. Germline assignment: CDR1 DFQATT and CDR2 SNEGSKA (reference sequence). CDR3 length equals 16 residues. The germline V and J ends were trimmed by 5 bases and 2 bases, with 20 bases remaining between them. CDR3 residues: CSAQTLDRVLTDTQYF. CDR3 in DNA: TGCAGTGCTCAAACGTTGGATCGGGTCCTCACAGATACGCAGTATTTT.

This clonotype turned up a few times. The gene calls are TRBV3-1 and TRBJ2-5, with 8 bases aligning to TRBD1. After removal of 4 bases from V and 12 bases from J, the junction contained 13 bases not matched to a gene. CDR3 length: 14 residues. Germline V gene sequence: CDR1 LGHDT, CDR2 YNNKEL (reference sequence). CDR3 nucleotides: TGTGCCAGCAGCCTCCGGGACAGGAGGAATGGGAAGTACTTC. Its protein product is CASSLRDRRNGKYF.

This chain connects TRBV9 to TRBJ2-2, with D perhaps matching TRBD2 (5 bases). The CDR3 length is 14 residues. The V end was cut by 2 bases, the J end by 4 bases, with 9 bases between. CDR1 and CDR2 (germline): SGDLS, YYNGEE. The chain's CDR3 is CASSVGSVTGELFF. In nucleotides, the CDR3 is TGTGCCAGCAGCGTGGGTAGCGTCACCGGGGAGCTGTTTTTT. Full variable domain (remainder filled in from reference TRBV9 and TRBJ2-2): DSGVTQTPKHLITATGQRVTLRCSPRSGDLSVYWYQQSLDQGLQFLIQYYNGEERAKGNILERFSAQQFPDLHSELNLSSLELGDSALYFCASSVGSVTGELFFGEGSRLTVL.

In this sample, this clonotype turned up a few times. The chain recombines TRBV12-3 or TRBV12-4 with TRBJ1-2; no reliable D call. The CDR3 consists of 13 residues. Between the trimmed V and J ends, which lost 2 bases and 3 bases, there was a span of 7 bases. CDR3 in DNA: TGTGCCAGCAGTTTAACAACGGACTATGGCTACACCTTC. This translates into CASSLTTDYGYTF.